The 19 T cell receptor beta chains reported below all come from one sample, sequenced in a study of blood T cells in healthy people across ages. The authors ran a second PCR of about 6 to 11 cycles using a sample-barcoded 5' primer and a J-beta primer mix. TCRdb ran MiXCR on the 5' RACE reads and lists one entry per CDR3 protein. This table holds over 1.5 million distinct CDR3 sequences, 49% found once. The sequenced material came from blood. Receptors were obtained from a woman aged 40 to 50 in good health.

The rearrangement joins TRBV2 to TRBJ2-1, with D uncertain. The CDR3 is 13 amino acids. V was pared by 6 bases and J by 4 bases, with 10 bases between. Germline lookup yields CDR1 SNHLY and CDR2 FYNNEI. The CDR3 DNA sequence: TGTGCCAGCAGACCGGACGGGTACAATGAGCAGTTCTTC. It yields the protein CASRPDGYNEQFF.

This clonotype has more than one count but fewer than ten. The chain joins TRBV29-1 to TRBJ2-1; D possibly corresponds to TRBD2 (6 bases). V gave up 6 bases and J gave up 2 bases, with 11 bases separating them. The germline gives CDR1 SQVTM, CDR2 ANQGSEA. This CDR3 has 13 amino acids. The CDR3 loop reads CSVGTLTYNEQFF. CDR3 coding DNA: TGCAGCGTCGGGACTTTAACCTACAATGAGCAGTTCTTC.

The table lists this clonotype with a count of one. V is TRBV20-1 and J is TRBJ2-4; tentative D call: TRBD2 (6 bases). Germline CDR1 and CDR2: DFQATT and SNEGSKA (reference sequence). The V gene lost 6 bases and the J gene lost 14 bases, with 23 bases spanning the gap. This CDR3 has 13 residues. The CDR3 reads CSARDPSGNSKYF. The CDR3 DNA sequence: TGCAGTGCGCGGGATCCCTCCGGCAATTCGAAGTACTTC.

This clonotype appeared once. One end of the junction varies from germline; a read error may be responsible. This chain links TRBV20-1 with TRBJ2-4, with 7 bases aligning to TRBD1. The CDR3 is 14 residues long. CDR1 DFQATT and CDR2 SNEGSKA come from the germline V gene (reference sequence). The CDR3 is CSATGPEAKNIQYF. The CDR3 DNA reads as TGTAGTGCGACAGGGCCCGAAGCCAAAAACATTCAGTACTTC.

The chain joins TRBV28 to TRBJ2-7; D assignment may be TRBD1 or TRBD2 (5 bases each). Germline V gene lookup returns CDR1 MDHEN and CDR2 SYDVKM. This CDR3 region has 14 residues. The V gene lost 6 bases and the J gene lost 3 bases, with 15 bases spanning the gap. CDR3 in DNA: TGTGCCAGCAGCCCCCCGGGACGGTACTACGAGCAGTACTTC. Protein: CASSPPGRYYEQYF.

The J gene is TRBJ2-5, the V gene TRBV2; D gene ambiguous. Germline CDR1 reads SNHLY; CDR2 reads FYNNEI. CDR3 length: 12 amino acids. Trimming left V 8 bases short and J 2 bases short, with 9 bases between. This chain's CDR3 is CASELFQETQYF. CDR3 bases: TGTGCCAGCGAACTTTTTCAAGAGACCCAGTACTTC.

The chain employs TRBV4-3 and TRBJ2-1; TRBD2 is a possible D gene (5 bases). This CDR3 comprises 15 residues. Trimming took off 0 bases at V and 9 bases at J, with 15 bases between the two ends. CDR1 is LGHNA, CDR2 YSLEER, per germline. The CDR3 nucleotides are TGCGCCAGCAGCCAAGATCTTCCGGCTAGCAGTGAGCAGTTCTTC. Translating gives CASSQDLPASSEQFF.

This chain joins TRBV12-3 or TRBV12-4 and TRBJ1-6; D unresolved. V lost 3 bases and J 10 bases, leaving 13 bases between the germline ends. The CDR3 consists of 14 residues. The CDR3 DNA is TGTGCCAGCAGTTTGGGTAGGGCACGGTCACCCCTCCACTTT. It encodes CASSLGRARSPLHF.

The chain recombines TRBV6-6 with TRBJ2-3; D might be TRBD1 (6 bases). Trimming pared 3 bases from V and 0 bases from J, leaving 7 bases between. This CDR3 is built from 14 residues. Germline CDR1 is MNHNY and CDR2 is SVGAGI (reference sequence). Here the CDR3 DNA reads TGTGCCAGCAGTTATCAGGGGAGCACAGATACGCAGTATTTT. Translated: CASSYQGSTDTQYF.

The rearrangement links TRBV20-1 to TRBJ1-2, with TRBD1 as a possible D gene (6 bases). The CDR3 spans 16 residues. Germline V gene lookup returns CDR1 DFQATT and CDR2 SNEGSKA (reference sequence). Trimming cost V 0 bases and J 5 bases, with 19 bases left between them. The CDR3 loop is CSARDRGQPGRYGYTF. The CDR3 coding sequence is TGCAGTGCTAGAGATCGCGGACAGCCGGGGAGGTATGGCTACACCTTC.

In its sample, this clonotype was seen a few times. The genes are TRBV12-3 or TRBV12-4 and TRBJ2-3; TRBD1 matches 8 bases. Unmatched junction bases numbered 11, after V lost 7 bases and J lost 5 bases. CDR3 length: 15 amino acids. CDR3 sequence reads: CASITLGQGIDTQYF. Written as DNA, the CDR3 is TGTGCCAGCATTACCCTCGGACAGGGAATAGATACGCAGTATTTT.

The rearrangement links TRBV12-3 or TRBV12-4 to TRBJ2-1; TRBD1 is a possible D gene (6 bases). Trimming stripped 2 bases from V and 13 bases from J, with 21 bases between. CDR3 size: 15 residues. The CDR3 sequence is CASSLFRGEGETQFF. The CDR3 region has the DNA TGTGCCAGCAGTTTATTCAGGGGAGAAGGCGAGACCCAGTTCTTC.

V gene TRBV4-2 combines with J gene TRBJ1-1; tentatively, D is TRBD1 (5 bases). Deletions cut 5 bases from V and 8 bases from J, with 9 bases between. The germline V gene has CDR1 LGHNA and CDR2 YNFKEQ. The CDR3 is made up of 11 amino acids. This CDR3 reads CASSAQGEAFF. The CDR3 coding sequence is TGTGCCAGCAGCGCTCAGGGAGAAGCTTTCTTT.

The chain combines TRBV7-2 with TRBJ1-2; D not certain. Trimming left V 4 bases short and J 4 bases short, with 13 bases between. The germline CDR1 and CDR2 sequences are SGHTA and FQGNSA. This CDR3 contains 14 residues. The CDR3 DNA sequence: TGTGCCAGCAGCTCCCCTGACCGGGCCTATGGCTACACCTTC. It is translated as CASSSPDRAYGYTF.

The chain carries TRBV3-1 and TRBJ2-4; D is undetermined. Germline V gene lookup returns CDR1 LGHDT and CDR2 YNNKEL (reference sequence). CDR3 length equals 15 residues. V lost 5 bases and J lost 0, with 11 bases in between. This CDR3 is CASSELAAAKNIQYF. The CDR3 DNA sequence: TGTGCCAGCAGCGAGCTGGCAGCAGCCAAAAACATTCAGTACTTC.

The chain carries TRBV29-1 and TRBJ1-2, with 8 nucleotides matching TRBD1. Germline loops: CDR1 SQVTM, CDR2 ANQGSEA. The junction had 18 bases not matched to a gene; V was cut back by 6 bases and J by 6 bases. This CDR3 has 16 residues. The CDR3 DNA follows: TGCAGCGTCGCCGACAGGGGCCCACCTAAAGGAGATGGCTACACCTTC. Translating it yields CSVADRGPPKGDGYTF.

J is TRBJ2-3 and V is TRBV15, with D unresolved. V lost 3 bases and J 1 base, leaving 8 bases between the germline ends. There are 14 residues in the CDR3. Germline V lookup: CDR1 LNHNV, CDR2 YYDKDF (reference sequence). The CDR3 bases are TGTGCCACCAGCAGCCCGTTTGGCACAGATACGCAGTATTTT. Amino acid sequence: CATSSPFGTDTQYF.

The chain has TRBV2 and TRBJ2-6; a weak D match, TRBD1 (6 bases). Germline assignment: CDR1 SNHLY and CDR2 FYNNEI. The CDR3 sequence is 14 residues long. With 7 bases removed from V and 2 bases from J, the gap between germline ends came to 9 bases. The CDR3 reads CASIQGTGANVLTF. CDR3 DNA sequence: TGTGCCAGCATACAGGGCACTGGGGCCAACGTCCTGACTTTC.

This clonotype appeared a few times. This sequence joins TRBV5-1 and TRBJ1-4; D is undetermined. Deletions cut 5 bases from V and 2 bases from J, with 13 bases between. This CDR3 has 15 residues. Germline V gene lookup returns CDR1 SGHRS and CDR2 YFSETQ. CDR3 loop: CASRVTEATNEKLFF. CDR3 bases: TGCGCCAGCAGGGTGACGGAGGCCACTAATGAAAAACTGTTTTTT.